The rows below give T cell receptor beta chains drawn from one sample of a study of shared clonotypes between healthy human individuals. Sequenced by immunoSEQ multiplex PCR; TCRdb stores in-frame clones only, minus some. The sample contains 1 million to 1.3 million clones, about 84% of which appear only once. The specimen sequenced was memory CD4+ T cells from PBMCs. These receptors originate from a man aged 18 to 30 in good health. Some clones in this sample may be carry-over from other donors' samples. Each CDR3 is given with its conserved first and last residue. The D gene is left open where the match is weak. Clone size is stated in some rows and not others, as once, few, many or a class when expanded.

size	J	D	V	CDR3	DNA
.	TRBJ1-4	.	TRBV2	CASSDGSEKLFF	TGTGCCAGCAGTGATGGGTCCGAAAAACTGTTTTTT
.	TRBJ1-2	.	TRBV29-1	CSVEWGNYGYTF	TGCAGCGTTGAATGGGGTAACTATGGCTACACCTTC
.	TRBJ1-2	.	TRBV14	CASSQDVRVGYTF	TGTGCCAGCAGCCAAGATGTGAGGGTTGGCTACACCTTC
.	TRBJ2-7	TRBD1	TRBV5-1	CASGHDDRGPSYEQYF	TGCGCCAGCGGACATGACGACAGGGGGCCTTCCTACGAGCAGTACTTC
.	TRBJ2-4	.	TRBV19	CASSIEALGRSAKNIQYF	TGTGCCAGTAGTATAGAGGCCTTGGGGCGGTCGGCCAAAAACATTCAGTACTTC
.	TRBJ1-2	TRBD1	TRBV7-9	CASSAPPGQAYGYTF	TGTGCCAGCAGTGCTCCGCCGGGACAGGCCTATGGCTACACCTTC
.	TRBJ1-5	.	TRBV9	CASSRDSNQPQHF	TGTGCCAGCAGCAGGGACAGCAATCAGCCCCAGCATTTT
.	TRBJ2-7	TRBD1	TRBV28	CASSPPLTGVGPGLEQYF	TGTGCCAGCAGCCCCCCTCTGACAGGGGTGGGCCCCGGGTTGGAGCAGTACTTC
.	TRBJ2-6	.	TRBV15	CATSRGQRSGANVLTF	TGTGCCACCAGCAGAGGACAACGCTCTGGGGCCAACGTCCTGACTTTC
.	TRBJ2-3	.	TRBV7-6	CASSLALPGNTDTQYF	TGTGCCAGCAGCTTAGCTCTCCCCGGAAACACAGATACGCAGTATTTT
.	TRBJ1-2	TRBD1	TRBV4-2	CASRDRDYGYTF	TGTGCCAGCCGGGACAGGGATTATGGCTACACCTTC
.	TRBJ1-1	TRBD1	TRBV29-1	CSVERTGGTEAFF	TGCAGCGTTGAGCGGACAGGGGGCACTGAAGCTTTCTTT
few	TRBJ2-7	TRBD1	TRBV7-9	CASSLGQGAIVSLSREQYF	TGTGCCAGCAGCTTAGGGCAGGGGGCCATTGTGAGTCTCTCGCGCGAGCAGTACTTC
.	TRBJ2-5	.	TRBV20-1	CSARRAETQYF	TGCAGTGCTCGCAGGGCTGAAACCCAGTACTTC
.	TRBJ2-7	.	TRBV28	CASSLGPLTDPRHEQYF	TGTGCCAGCAGTTTGGGCCCCCTAACAGACCCTCGCCACGAGCAGTACTTC
.	TRBJ2-7	TRBD1	TRBV6-5	CASSDRDRSTYEQYF	TGTGCCAGCTCCGACCGGGACAGGTCTACCTACGAGCAGTACTTC
few	TRBJ1-1	.	TRBV21-1	CASMGEGTEAFF	TGTGCCAGCATGGGGGAGGGGACTGAAGCTTTCTTT
.	TRBJ2-1	.	TRBV5-1	CASSLSVSGNEQFF	TGCGCCAGCAGCTTGAGCGTAAGCGGCAATGAGCAGTTCTTC
once	TRBJ2-3	.	TRBV11-2	CASSLVDGFTDTQYF	TGTGCCAGCAGCTTAGTGGACGGATTCACAGATACGCAGTATTTT
.	TRBJ2-4	.	TRBV19	CASSSWDLGKNIQYF	TGTGCCAGTAGTTCTTGGGACTTGGGCAAAAACATTCAGTACTTC